The source of this TCR beta chain is a study of blood T cells in healthy people across ages. General study findings and limits: Age brought a roughly linear fall in TCR beta diversity measured per million T cells. A conclusive naive versus antigen-experienced comparison was prevented by the unsorted PBMCs. In long-lived donors, naive CD4+ cell counts and diversity exceeded those of aged donors.

On this clonotype: Antigen: not known.

Primed by a sample-barcoded 5' primer and a J-beta primer mix, a second PCR proceeded for roughly 6 to 12 cycles. The template-switch adaptor, which had 12 random nucleotides, put a tag on each cDNA molecule. TCRdb re-called the 5' RACE reads through MiXCR, storing one row per CDR3 protein. Of over 1,500,000 distinct CDR3 sequences listed, around 42% were seen once; the top ten hold roughly 23%. The length of the CDR3 is 18 residues. V shed 0 bases, J shed 0 bases, and the junction held 8 bases outside the gene matches. Germline assignment: CDR1 DFQATT and CDR2 SNEGSKA (reference sequence). Sequencing used blood. This sequence was found in a human donor in good health. J is TRBJ2-1 and V is TRBV20-1; 10 nucleotides match TRBD2. The CDR3 loop reads CSARDSSGGASSYNEQFF. The DNA of the CDR3 is TGCAGTGCTAGAGACTCTAGCGGGGGCGCGAGCTCCTACAATGAGCAGTTCTTC.